This TCR beta chain was documented in a study of prognosis after radiotherapy for stage I lung cancer. Study-level information: Adenocarcinoma occurred in roughly 13 patients and squamous cell carcinoma in several.

In its sample, this clonotype is medium-sized (0.01 to 0.1%). Genomic DNA provided the template from which TCR beta CDR3 was amplified by two-round multiplex PCR. First-round PCR amplification was performed with primers specific to each TRBV and TRBJ gene. TCRdb reprocessed the multiplex PCR reads with MiXCR, giving one entry per CDR3 protein. Counted here are fewer than 15,000 distinct CDR3 sequences, approximately 40% occurring once; the ten biggest clones make up roughly two fifths. The receptor comes from a donor over 45 with non-small cell lung cancer. The sequences come from PBMCs, collected before or after stereotactic body radiation therapy (not recorded which).

The CDR3 spells CASSDWGGNTIYF. The CDR3 nucleotides read TGTGCCAGCAGCGATTGGGGCGGAAACACCATATATTTT. The chain links TRBV11-2 to TRBJ1-3, with D possibly matching TRBD1 (5 bases). CDR1 and CDR2 from the germline V gene are SGHAT and FQNNGV. The V end was cut by 5 bases, the J end by 4 bases, with 9 bases between. This CDR3 is 13 amino acids long.